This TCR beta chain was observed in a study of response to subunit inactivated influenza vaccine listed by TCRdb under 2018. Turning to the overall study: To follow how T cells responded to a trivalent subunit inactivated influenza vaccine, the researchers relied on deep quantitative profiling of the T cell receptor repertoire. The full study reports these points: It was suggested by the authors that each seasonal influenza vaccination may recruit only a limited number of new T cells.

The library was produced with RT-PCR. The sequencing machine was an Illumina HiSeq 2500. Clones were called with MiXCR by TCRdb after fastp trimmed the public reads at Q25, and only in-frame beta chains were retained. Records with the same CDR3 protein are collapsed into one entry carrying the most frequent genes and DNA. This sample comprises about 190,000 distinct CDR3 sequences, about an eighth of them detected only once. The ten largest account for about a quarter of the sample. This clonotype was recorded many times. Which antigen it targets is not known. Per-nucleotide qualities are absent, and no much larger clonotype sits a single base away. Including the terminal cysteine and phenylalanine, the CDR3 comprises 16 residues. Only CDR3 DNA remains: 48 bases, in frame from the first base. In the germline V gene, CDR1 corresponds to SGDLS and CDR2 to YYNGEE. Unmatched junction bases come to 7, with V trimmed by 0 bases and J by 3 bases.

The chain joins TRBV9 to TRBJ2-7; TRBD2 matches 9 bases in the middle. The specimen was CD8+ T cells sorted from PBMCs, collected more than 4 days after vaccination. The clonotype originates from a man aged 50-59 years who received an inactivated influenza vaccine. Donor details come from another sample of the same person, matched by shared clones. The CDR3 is CASSVAWASGVYEQYF. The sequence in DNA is TGTGCCAGCAGCGTAGCTTGGGCTAGCGGGGTCTACGAGCAGTACTTC.